These T cell receptor beta chains were read from a single sample in a study of T cells expressing NK-cell markers. TCRdb re-called the 5' RACE reads and catalogs CDR3 proteins one per entry, DNA excluded. The table for this sample gives a few hundred thousand distinct CDR3 sequences. Material for sequencing was blood T cells: a sorted CD56 or NKG2C T cell subset, CD4+ or CD8+ T cells, or bulk PBMC T cells (not recorded which). The source is a man between 18 and 69 years old in good health. CDR3s include the opening cysteine and the closing phenylalanine or tryptophan.

V: TRBV7-9
J: TRBJ1-1
CDR3: CASKEGPNTEAFF

V: TRBV7-8
J: TRBJ2-3
CDR3: CASSPRGDSTTDTQYF

V: TRBV5-4
J: TRBJ2-3
CDR3: CASSSGTTTDTQYF

V: TRBV6-2/TRBV6-3
J: TRBJ2-4
CDR3: CASSYLAGGANIQYF

V: TRBV7-9
J: TRBJ2-3
CDR3: CASSSNYRETDTQYF

V: TRBV7-9
J: TRBJ2-1
CDR3: CASSGRGTGNNEQFF

V: TRBV28
J: TRBJ2-7
CDR3: CASSSSTSPGLEQYF

V: TRBV7-2
J: TRBJ2-7
CDR3: CASSSPGLTEQYF

V: TRBV7-3
J: TRBJ2-2
CDR3: CASSLLAGPTSGGELFF

V: TRBV29-1
J: TRBJ2-5
CDR3: CSATGTHETQYF

V: TRBV20-1
J: TRBJ2-5
CDR3: CSAPIKGGYQETQYF

V: TRBV3-1
J: TRBJ1-1
CDR3: CASSQDKGMNTEAFF

V: TRBV28
J: TRBJ2-1
CDR3: CASRRTGGRNEQFF

V: TRBV3-1
J: TRBJ2-4
CDR3: CASSNGWSKNIQYF

V: TRBV7-2
J: TRBJ2-2
CDR3: CASSLGLLNTGELFF

V: TRBV2
J: TRBJ2-5
CDR3: CASNPGLEETQYF

V: TRBV20-1
J: TRBJ1-1
CDR3: CSARPKGGNTEAFF

V: TRBV28
J: TRBJ2-1
CDR3: CASSQMTGSSYNEQFF

V: TRBV5-1
J: TRBJ1-1
CDR3: CASSPGQLLEAFF

V: TRBV25-1
J: TRBJ2-1
CDR3: CASSEARDRGGNEQFF

V: TRBV5-1
J: TRBJ2-5
CDR3: CASSWGTGSIKETQYF

V: TRBV28
J: TRBJ2-2
CDR3: CASSSRVLGTGELFF

V: TRBV5-1
J: TRBJ2-1
CDR3: CASSSRKAGGAYNEQFF

V: TRBV20-1
J: TRBJ2-5
CDR3: CSARAIDIGQTIQETQYF

V: TRBV7-3
J: TRBJ2-3
CDR3: CASSSMGLAGTDTQYF

V: TRBV7-2
J: TRBJ2-2
CDR3: CASSSTGGLNAGELFF

V: TRBV6-5
J: TRBJ1-6
CDR3: CASSYSSPRRSSYNSPLHF

V: TRBV7-9
J: TRBJ2-1
CDR3: CAGLTSGGLGYNEQFF

V: TRBV28
J: TRBJ1-3
CDR3: CASSGGVRNTIYF

V: TRBV11-2
J: TRBJ2-3
CDR3: CASSPSIDTQYF

V: TRBV9
J: TRBJ1-1
CDR3: CASSVTIEDTEAFF

V: TRBV11-2
J: TRBJ2-7
CDR3: CASSPTNRWRGQPYEQYF

V: TRBV12-3/TRBV12-4
J: TRBJ1-2
CDR3: CASSSFTGKANYGYTF

V: TRBV20-1
J: TRBJ2-7
CDR3: CSAAAPSGYEQYF

V: TRBV28
J: TRBJ1-4
CDR3: CASRNNGGEKLFF

V: TRBV5-1
J: TRBJ2-3
CDR3: CASSLARSRLAGARHPDTQYF

V: TRBV20-1
J: TRBJ2-7
CDR3: CSARGAGKSHEQYF

V: TRBV21-1
J: TRBJ2-3
CDR3: CASSKGGGPLVIADTQYF

V: TRBV6-1
J: TRBJ2-2
CDR3: CASSRGTGRTGELFF

V: TRBV12-3/TRBV12-4
J: TRBJ2-5
CDR3: CASSSRNLQETQYF

V: TRBV12-3/TRBV12-4
J: TRBJ1-1
CDR3: CASSTLGGLTVNTEAFF

V: TRBV7-2
J: TRBJ1-2
CDR3: CASSLTAPYGYTF

V: TRBV20-1
J: TRBJ2-7
CDR3: CSANGQQYFYEQYF

V: TRBV3-1
J: TRBJ2-1
CDR3: CASSRSGTRSYNEQFF

V: TRBV20-1
J: TRBJ1-6
CDR3: CSAAAVGNSPLHF

V: TRBV5-5
J: TRBJ2-5
CDR3: CASSHPADYRGTQYF